These T cell receptor beta chains were read from a single sample in a study of cytomegalovirus exposure and HLA in healthy donors. Data came from immunoSEQ multiplex PCR; TCRdb stores just in-frame clones and leaves some out. The sample yields 150,000 to 200,000 clones, 75% to 85% seen once. Sequencing input: PBMCs. These receptors came from a girl aged 2 to 10 in good health and CMV-seropositive. The CDR3 runs from the conserved cysteine through the conserved F or W. A D gene is named only where the DNA matches it firmly. For some rows the clone size is stated as once, few or many, or as a class when expanded; others skip it.

TRBJ1-2 NA NA TRBV29-1 CSVEWPGANYGYTF TGCAGCGTTGAGTGGCCCGGAGCTAACTATGGCTACACCTTC
TRBJ1-2 NA NA TRBV23-1 CASSQQGRGYGYTF TGCGCCAGCAGTCAACAGGGGAGGGGGTATGGCTACACCTTC
TRBJ1-5 NA NA TRBV2 CASSYDTGGNQPQHF TGTGCCAGCAGTTACGACACCGGAGGGAATCAGCCCCAGCATTTT
TRBJ1-1 TRBD1 once TRBV5-1 CASRQTGERTEAFF TGCGCCAGCAGGCAAACAGGGGAAAGAACTGAAGCTTTCTTT
TRBJ2-4 TRBD1 NA TRBV7-3 CASSPNPGTEKNIQYF TGTGCCAGCAGCCCAAACCCCGGGACAGAAAAAAACATTCAGTACTTC
TRBJ1-3 NA NA TRBV10-1 CASSESGRAGNTIYF TGCGCCAGCAGTGAGTCGGGCAGGGCTGGAAACACCATATATTTT
TRBJ2-7 NA NA TRBV5-4 CASSTTLLHPYEQYF TGTGCCAGCAGTACTACGCTACTACACCCCTACGAGCAGTACTTC
TRBJ2-5 NA NA TRBV5-6 CASSSPEYQETQYF TGTGCCAGCAGCTCTCCGGAGTACCAAGAGACCCAGTACTTC
TRBJ1-2 NA NA TRBV19 CASSIKTGGGYGYTF TGTGCCAGTAGTATTAAGACAGGAGGAGGCTATGGCTACACCTTC
TRBJ1-5 TRBD1 NA TRBV4-1 CASSTGQGGQPQHF TGCGCCAGCAGTACCGGACAGGGTGGGCAGCCCCAGCATTTT
TRBJ2-7 NA NA TRBV19 CASSPFAESYEQYF TGTGCCAGTAGTCCCTTTGCAGAAAGCTACGAGCAGTACTTC
TRBJ2-7 NA once TRBV30 CAWNYGNEQYF TGTGCCTGGAATTACGGGAACGAGCAGTACTTC
TRBJ1-5 NA NA TRBV7-8 CASSRQWGPQPQHF TGTGCCAGCAGCCGACAATGGGGCCCTCAGCCCCAGCATTTT
TRBJ2-7 TRBD1 NA TRBV6-1 CASRDRGGLQYF TGTGCCAGCAGGGACAGGGGGGGGTTGCAGTACTTC
TRBJ2-3 NA NA TRBV5-8 CASSGDLTEPSTDTQYF TGTGCCAGCAGCGGGGACTTAACAGAACCTAGCACAGATACGCAGTATTTT
TRBJ1-1 NA NA TRBV5-1 CASSLAGGRQGAFF TGCGCCAGCAGCTTGGCCGGGGGTCGTCAGGGAGCTTTCTTT
TRBJ1-6 NA NA TRBV9 CASSVVPGQGNSPLHF TGTGCCAGCAGCGTAGTTCCAGGTCAGGGCAATTCACCCCTCCACTTT
TRBJ2-1 NA NA TRBV6-1 CASSVGLEAYNEQFF TGTGCCAGCAGCGTCGGACTGGAGGCTTACAATGAGCAGTTCTTC
TRBJ1-2 NA once TRBV28 CASFGGDKSQLSGYTF TGTGCCTCATTCGGGGGTGACAAATCCCAATTGAGTGGCTACACCTTC
TRBJ2-1 NA NA TRBV2 CASSEFVTSGNNEQFF TGTGCCAGCAGTGAATTCGTGACTAGTGGGAACAATGAGCAGTTCTTC
TRBJ2-1 TRBD2 NA TRBV10-3 CAITPGLAGVNEQFF TGTGCCATCACCCCGGGACTAGCGGGAGTTAATGAGCAGTTCTTC
TRBJ2-7 NA few TRBV2 CASSGTYEQYF TGTGCCAGCAGTGGAACTTACGAGCAGTACTTC
TRBJ2-3 TRBD2 NA TRBV11-3 CASSSWTSGEQYF TGTGCCAGCAGCTCCTGGACTAGCGGGGAGCAGTATTTT
TRBJ1-2 NA NA TRBV27 CASRGAWGASYGYTF TGTGCCAGCAGGGGGGCGTGGGGCGCATCGTATGGCTACACCTTC
TRBJ2-3 TRBD1 NA TRBV5-1 CASSLAGTANTDTQYF TGCGCCAGCAGCTTGGCCGGGACAGCAAACACAGATACGCAGTATTTT
TRBJ1-2 TRBD1 NA TRBV11-3 CASSKETGGYGYTF TGTGCCAGCAGCAAAGAAACAGGGGGCTATGGCTACACCTTC
TRBJ2-5 TRBD2 NA TRBV6-9 CASSYASGRAKTQYF TGTGCCAGCAGTTATGCTAGCGGGAGGGCGAAGACCCAGTACTTC
TRBJ2-3 TRBD1 NA TRBV18 CASSYRNRGYDTQYF TGTGCCAGCTCATATAGAAACAGGGGTTACGATACGCAGTATTTT
TRBJ1-1 NA NA TRBV19 CASSIREGSTEAFF TGTGCCAGTAGTATCAGGGAAGGGTCGACTGAAGCTTTCTTT
TRBJ2-7 NA NA TRBV7-6 CASSPMGAENEQYF TGTGCCAGCAGCCCGATGGGAGCGGAAAACGAGCAGTACTTC
TRBJ2-1 TRBD2 NA TRBV2 CASSDALAGEFF TGTGCCAGCAGTGATGCACTAGCGGGAGAGTTCTTC
TRBJ2-7 TRBD2 NA TRBV4-1 CASSHPAAGTRHNYEQYF TGCGCCAGCAGCCACCCAGCCGCCGGGACTAGGCACAACTACGAGCAGTACTTC
TRBJ2-5 NA NA TRBV9 CASSVGQQETQYF TGTGCCAGCAGCGTAGGGCAGCAAGAGACCCAGTACTTC
TRBJ2-3 TRBD2 NA TRBV7-6 CASSLREGTSSADTQYF TGTGCCAGCAGCTTAAGGGAGGGGACGAGTTCTGCAGATACGCAGTATTTT
TRBJ1-2 NA NA TRBV9 CASRSSGVGYGYTF TGTGCCAGCAGATCGTCAGGGGTGGGCTATGGCTACACCTTC
TRBJ1-2 NA NA TRBV27 CASSLAYRNYGYTF TGTGCCAGCAGTTTGGCGTACAGGAACTATGGCTACACCTTC
TRBJ2-3 TRBD2 NA TRBV14 CASSQEFSGRDTQYF TGTGCCAGCAGCCAAGAGTTTAGCGGGAGAGATACGCAGTATTTT
TRBJ2-3 NA NA TRBV28 CASSFLVGQPDTQYF TGTGCCAGCAGTTTTTTGGTTGGACAACCAGATACGCAGTATTTT
TRBJ2-1 TRBD2 NA TRBV19 CASSILGLDEQFF TGTGCCAGTAGTATCCTAGGACTAGATGAGCAGTTCTTC
TRBJ2-1 NA NA TRBV7-9 CSSSSTAYNEQFF TGTTCCAGCAGCTCAACGGCCTACAATGAGCAGTTCTTC
TRBJ2-2 NA NA TRBV5-1 CASSLAVAGELFF TGCGCCAGCAGCTTGGCTGTCGCCGGGGAGCTGTTTTTT
TRBJ1-1 NA NA TRBV5-1 CASSPAGAEAFF TGCGCCAGCAGCCCAGCGGGGGCTGAAGCTTTCTTT
TRBJ2-2 NA NA TRBV9 CASSVQDPGELFF TGTGCCAGCAGCGTTCAGGATCCCGGGGAGCTGTTTTTT
TRBJ1-1 TRBD1 NA TRBV4-1 CASSPSDRGANTEAFF TGCGCCAGCAGCCCATCTGACAGGGGGGCAAACACTGAAGCTTTCTTT
TRBJ2-7 NA NA TRBV27 CASRNGGRSYEQYF TGTGCCAGCCGAAATGGGGGGAGATCCTACGAGCAGTACTTC
TRBJ1-6 TRBD1 once TRBV11-3 CASSDRDREINSPLHF TGTGCCAGCAGCGACCGGGACAGGGAGATTAATTCACCCCTCCACTTT